The entry below gives a single T cell receptor (beta chain) sequence along with its context. Its antigen is not known. The data are from a study of cytomegalovirus exposure and HLA in healthy donors. Whole-study findings and limits: As confirmed in vitro, a few CMV-associated chains were specific for CMV antigens. Exclusion applied to some V segments, including TRBV6-2 and TRBV6-3, as they were indistinguishable. An analysis done earlier found most TCR beta V segments productive about 87% or about 30% of the time.

V dropped 1 base and J dropped 1 base, with 11 bases sitting between them. The germline CDR1 and CDR2 sequences are SGHNT and YENEEA. This CDR3 comprises 15 residues. PCR primers comprised 60 Vbeta and 13 Jbeta primers. Method: immunoSEQ multiplex PCR; TCRdb's copy keeps in-frame clones and lacks some. This sample's table reports about 87,000 clones. The source is a man aged 45 to 65 in good health and CMV-seropositive. The V and J genes are TRBV11-3 and TRBJ2-7; tentative D call: TRBD1 (7 bases). The source material was PBMCs. The CDR3: CASSLGGTASYEQYF. The CDR3 DNA sequence: TGTGCCAGCAGCTTAGGCGGGACAGCGTCCTACGAGCAGTACTTC.